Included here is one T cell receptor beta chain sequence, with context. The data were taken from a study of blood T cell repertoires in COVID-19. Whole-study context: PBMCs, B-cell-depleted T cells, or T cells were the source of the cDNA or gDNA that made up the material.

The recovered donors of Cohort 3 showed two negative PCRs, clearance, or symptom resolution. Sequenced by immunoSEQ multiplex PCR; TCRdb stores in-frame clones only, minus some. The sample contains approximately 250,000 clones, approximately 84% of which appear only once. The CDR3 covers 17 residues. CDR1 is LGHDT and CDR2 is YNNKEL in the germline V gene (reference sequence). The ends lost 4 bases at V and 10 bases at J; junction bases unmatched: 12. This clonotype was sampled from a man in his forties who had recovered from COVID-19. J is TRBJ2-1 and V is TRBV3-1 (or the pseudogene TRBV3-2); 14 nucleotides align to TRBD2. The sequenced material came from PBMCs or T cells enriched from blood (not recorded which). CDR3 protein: CASSRSTGLAGDREQFF. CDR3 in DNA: TGTGCCAGCAGCCGCTCAACGGGACTAGCGGGGGATCGCGAGCAGTTCTTC.